Sequencing of this T cell receptor beta chain was carried out in a study of T cells after yellow fever vaccination. Study-level points and caveats: Clonotype sharing between CD4 and CD8 compartments was small.

As concerns this clonotype: Its antigen is currently unknown.

The CDR3 consists of 13 residues. Germline values: CDR1 DFQATT, CDR2 SNEGSKA (reference sequence). The V end lost 4 bases, the J end lost 2 bases, and 11 bases lay between the germline ends. One entry per CDR3 protein results from TCRdb running MiXCR on the 5' RACE reads. This sample has about 330,000 distinct CDR3 sequences, with roughly 7.5% found just once. This clonotype was sampled from a man aged 18 to 30 who received the YFV17D yellow fever vaccine. Material: PBMCs, obtained roughly 47 days after the first yellow fever vaccination. V and J are TRBV20-1 and TRBJ2-5; D is possibly TRBD2 (6 bases). This CDR3 reads CSATSEKQETQYF. CDR3 nucleotide sequence: TGCAGTGCTACTAGCGAAAAGCAAGAGACCCAGTACTTC.